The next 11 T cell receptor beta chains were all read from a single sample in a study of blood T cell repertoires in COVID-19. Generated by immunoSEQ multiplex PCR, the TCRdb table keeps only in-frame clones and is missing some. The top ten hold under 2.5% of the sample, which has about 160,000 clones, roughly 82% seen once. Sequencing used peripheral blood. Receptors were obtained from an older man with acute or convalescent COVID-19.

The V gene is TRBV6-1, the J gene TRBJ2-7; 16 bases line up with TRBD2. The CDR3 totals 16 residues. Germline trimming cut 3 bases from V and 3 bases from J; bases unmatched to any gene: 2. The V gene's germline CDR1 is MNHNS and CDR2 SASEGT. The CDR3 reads CASSEGTSGRGYEQYF. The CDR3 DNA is TGTGCCAGCAGTGAGGGGACTAGCGGGAGGGGCTACGAGCAGTACTTC.

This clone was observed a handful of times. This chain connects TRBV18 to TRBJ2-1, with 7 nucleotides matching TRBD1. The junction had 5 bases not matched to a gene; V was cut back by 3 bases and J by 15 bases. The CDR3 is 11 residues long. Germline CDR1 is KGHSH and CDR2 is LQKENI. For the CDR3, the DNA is TGTGCCAGCTCACCCGACAGGGATCCGTTCTTC. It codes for CASSPDRDPFF. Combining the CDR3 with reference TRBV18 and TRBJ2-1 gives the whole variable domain NAGVMQNPRHLVRRRGQEARLRCSPMKGHSHVYWYRQLPEEGLKFMVYLQKENIIDESGMPKERFSAEFPKEGPSILRIQQVVRGDSAAYFCASSPDRDPFFGPGTRLTVL.

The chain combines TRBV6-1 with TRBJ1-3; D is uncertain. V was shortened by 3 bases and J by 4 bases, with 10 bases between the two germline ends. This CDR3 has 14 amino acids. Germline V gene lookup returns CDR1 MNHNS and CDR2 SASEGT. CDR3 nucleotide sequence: TGTGCCAGCAGTGAGTCGGGAGCAGGAAACACCATATATTTT. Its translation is CASSESGAGNTIYF.

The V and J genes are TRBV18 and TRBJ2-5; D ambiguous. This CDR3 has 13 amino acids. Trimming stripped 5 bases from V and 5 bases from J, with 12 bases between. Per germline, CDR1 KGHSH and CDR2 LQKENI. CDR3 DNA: TGTGCCAGCTCAGCGGAGTTTCTTGAGACCCAGTACTTC. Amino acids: CASSAEFLETQYF.

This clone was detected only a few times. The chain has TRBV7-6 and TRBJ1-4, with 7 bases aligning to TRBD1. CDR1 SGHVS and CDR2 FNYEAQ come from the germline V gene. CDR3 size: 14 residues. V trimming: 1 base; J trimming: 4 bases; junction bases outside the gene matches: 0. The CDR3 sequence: CASSLGQGNEKLFF. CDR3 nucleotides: TGTGCCAGCAGCTTAGGACAGGGTAATGAAAAACTGTTTTTT.

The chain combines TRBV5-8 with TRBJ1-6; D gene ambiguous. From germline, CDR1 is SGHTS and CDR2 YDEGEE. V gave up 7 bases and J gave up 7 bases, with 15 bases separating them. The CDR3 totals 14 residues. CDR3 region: CASPSGGRNSPLHF. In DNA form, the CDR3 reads TGTGCCAGCCCGTCGGGAGGAAGGAATTCACCCCTCCACTTT.

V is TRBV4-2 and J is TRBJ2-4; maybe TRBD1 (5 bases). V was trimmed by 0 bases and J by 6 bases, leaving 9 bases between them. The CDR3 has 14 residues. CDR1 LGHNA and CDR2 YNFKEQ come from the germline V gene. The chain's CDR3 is CASSQDDSLNIQYF. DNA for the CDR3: TGTGCCAGCAGCCAAGACGACAGCCTAAACATTCAGTACTTC.

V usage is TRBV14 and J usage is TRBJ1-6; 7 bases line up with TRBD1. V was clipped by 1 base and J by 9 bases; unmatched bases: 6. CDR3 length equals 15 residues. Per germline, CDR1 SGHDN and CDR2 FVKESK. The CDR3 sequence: CASSQVPGGVSPLHF. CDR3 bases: TGTGCCAGCAGCCAAGTCCCAGGGGGTGTTTCACCCCTCCACTTT.

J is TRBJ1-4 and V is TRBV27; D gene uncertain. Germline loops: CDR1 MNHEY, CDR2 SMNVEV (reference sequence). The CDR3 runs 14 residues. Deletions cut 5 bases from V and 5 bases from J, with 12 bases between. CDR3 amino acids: CASSGGFTNEKLFF. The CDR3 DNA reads TGTGCCAGCAGTGGAGGGTTCACGAATGAAAAACTGTTTTTT.

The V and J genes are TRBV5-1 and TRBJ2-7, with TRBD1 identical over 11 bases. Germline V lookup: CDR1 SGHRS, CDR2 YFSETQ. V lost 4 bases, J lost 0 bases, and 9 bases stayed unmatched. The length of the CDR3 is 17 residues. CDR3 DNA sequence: TGCGCCAGCAGCCCTGGACAGGGGGCGATAATCTCCTACGAGCAGTACTTC. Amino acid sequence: CASSPGQGAIISYEQYF.

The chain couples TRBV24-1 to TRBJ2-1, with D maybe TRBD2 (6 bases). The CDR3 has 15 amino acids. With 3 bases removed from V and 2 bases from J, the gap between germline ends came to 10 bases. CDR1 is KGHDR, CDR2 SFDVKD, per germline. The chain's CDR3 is CATSDTGATYNEQFF. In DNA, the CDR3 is TGTGCCACCAGTGATACGGGAGCCACCTACAATGAGCAGTTCTTC.